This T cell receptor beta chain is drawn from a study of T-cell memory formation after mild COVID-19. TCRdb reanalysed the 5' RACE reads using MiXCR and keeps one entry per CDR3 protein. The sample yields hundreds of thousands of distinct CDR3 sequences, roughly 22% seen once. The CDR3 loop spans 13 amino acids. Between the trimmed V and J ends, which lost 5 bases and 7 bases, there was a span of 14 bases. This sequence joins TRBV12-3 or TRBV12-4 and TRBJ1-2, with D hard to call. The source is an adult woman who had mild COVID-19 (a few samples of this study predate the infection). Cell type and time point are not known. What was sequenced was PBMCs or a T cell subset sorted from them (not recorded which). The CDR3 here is CASSPDAVAGYTF. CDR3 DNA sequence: TGTGCCAGCAGTCCCGACGCGGTGGCTGGCTACACCTTC.